One sample yielded the 16 T cell receptor beta chains listed below, sequenced in a study of tumor-infiltrating lymphocytes in primary liver carcinoma. cDNA specific to TCR beta was made from 500 ng of total RNA, with a constant-region primer employed for priming. Nested multiplex PCR, run for three rounds with slightly modified ARM-PCR, yielded TCR beta libraries. The opening two PCR rounds, around 9 cycles each, paired TRBV1-TRBV30 forward primers with a C-beta reverse primer. One entry per CDR3 protein, called by TCRdb with MiXCR from the multiplex PCR reads. The sample shows 330,000 or so distinct CDR3 sequences, 65% of them seen only once. In addition to blood RNA drawn from unsorted whole blood, germline DNA was extracted. What was sequenced was peripheral blood. The receptors shown here come from a man in his forties or fifties with primary liver carcinoma and hepatitis B virus infection.

In the case of this clonotype: At one end, the junction sequence differs from germline, possibly due to a read error. This sequence joins TRBV11-3 and TRBJ2-1; no reliable D call. The CDR3 contains 13 residues. Per the germline V gene, CDR1 is SGHNT and CDR2 is YENEEA. In DNA, the CDR3 is TGCGCCAGCAGCTTAGTGGGTCTCAATGAGCAGTTCTTC. Residues: CASSLVGLNEQFF.

This clonotype was recorded a few times. One base away lies a much larger clone, so this may be a sequencing read error. The chain employs TRBV12-3 or TRBV12-4 and TRBJ1-5; D possibly corresponds to TRBD1 (6 bases). Deletions cut 6 bases from V and 1 base from J, with 10 bases between. The CDR3 has 14 amino acids. CDR3: CASRGGVSNQPQHF. The CDR3 nucleotides read TGTGCCAGCAGAGGGGGGGTCAGCAATCAGCCCCAGCATTTT.

Concerning this clonotype itself: A much larger clone sits a single nucleotide away, making a read error possible. The chain links TRBV4-1 to TRBJ2-2; TRBD2 agrees at 8 bases. The V and J ends lost 2 bases and 7 bases, in that order; junction bases with no gene match: 9. This CDR3 is 16 amino acids long. The germline CDR1 and CDR2 sequences are MGHRA and YSYEKL. The CDR3 loop is CASSQRTSLRDGELFF. The CDR3 nucleotides read TGCGCCAGCAGCCAACGGACTAGCTTAAGAGACGGGGAGCTGTTTTTT.

This clonotype was detected only a few times. This chain links TRBV14 with TRBJ2-6; TRBD2 agrees at 7 bases. Germline assignment: CDR1 SGHDN and CDR2 FVKESK. V lost 4 bases, J lost 0 bases, and 9 bases stayed unmatched. CDR3 size: 18 residues. This CDR3 is CASSRRTGGSSGANVLTF. The CDR3 region has the DNA TGTGCCAGCAGCCGACGGACGGGAGGCAGCTCTGGGGCCAACGTCCTGACTTTC.

This clonotype appeared a single time. A single base separates this from a much larger clone, so it may be a read error. This chain links TRBV4-1 with TRBJ2-1; a weak D match, TRBD1 (6 bases). CDR1 is MGHRA and CDR2 is YSYEKL in the germline V gene. The CDR3 covers 15 residues. Trimming pared 4 bases from V and 4 bases from J, leaving 14 bases between. CDR3 region: CASSPWTVDYNEQFF. CDR3 sequence (DNA): TGCGCCAGCAGCCCCTGGACAGTAGATTACAATGAGCAGTTCTTC.

This clonotype was recorded at least ten times. CDR3 loop: CASSGDGVYEQYF. Here the CDR3 DNA reads TGTGCCAGCAGCGGCGACGGGGTCTACGAGCAGTACTTC. J is TRBJ2-7 and V is TRBV12-3 or TRBV12-4; weak D call: TRBD2 (5 bases). CDR3 size: 13 residues. Trimming cost V 6 bases and J 3 bases, with 12 bases left between them.

As regards this clonotype: A much larger clone differs from this one at a single base, so this may be a read error. The chain employs TRBV6-1 and TRBJ2-1, with D possibly being TRBD1 or TRBD2 (5 bases each). V lost 8 bases and J lost 2, with 16 bases in between. This CDR3 region has 15 residues. Germline CDR1 reads MNHNS; CDR2 reads SASEGT. CDR3 protein: CASEGRLSTYNEQFF. CDR3 nucleotides: TGTGCCAGCGAGGGACGCCTCAGCACCTACAATGAGCAGTTCTTC.

The J gene is TRBJ1-1, the V gene TRBV9; D perhaps matches TRBD1 (5 bases). V lost 6 bases and J lost 4, with 19 bases in between. In germline, CDR1 is SGDLS, CDR2 YYNGEE. The CDR3 consists of 15 residues. For the CDR3, the DNA is TGTGCCAGCAACCCGGCGGGGGGTTTGGGCACTGAAGCTTTCTTT. It specifies CASNPAGGLGTEAFF. Using reference TRBV9 and TRBJ1-1 for the parts outside the CDR3, the full variable domain is DSGVTQTPKHLITATGQRVTLRCSPRSGDLSVYWYQQSLDQGLQFLIQYYNGEERAKGNILERFSAQQFPDLHSELNLSSLELGDSALYFCASNPAGGLGTEAFFGQGTRLTVV.

This clonotype occurred a few times. The rearrangement uses TRBV4-1 and TRBJ2-2; D remains ambiguous. V was shortened by 0 bases and J by 6 bases, with 11 bases between the two germline ends. Germline lookup yields CDR1 MGHRA and CDR2 YSYEKL. The CDR3 is 15 amino acids. The CDR3 here is CASSQEGESAGELFF. For the CDR3, the DNA is TGCGCCAGCAGCCAAGAAGGAGAGTCGGCCGGGGAGCTGTTTTTT.

This clonotype was counted at least ten times. CDR3 sequence: CASSRGFEQYF. In DNA, the CDR3 is TGTGCCAGCAGCAGAGGGTTCGAGCAGTACTTC. V and J are TRBV5-6 and TRBJ2-7, with a weak D call TRBD2 (5 bases). CDR1 SGHDT and CDR2 YYEEEE come from the germline V gene. V lost 4 bases, J lost 6 bases, and 8 bases lay in between. This CDR3 spans 11 amino acids. The variable domain in full, with the rest retrieved from reference TRBV5-6 and TRBJ2-7, is DAGVTQSPTHLIKTRGQQVTLRCSPKSGHDTVSWYQQALGQGPQFIFQYYEEEERQRGNFPDRFSGHQFPNYSSELNVNALLLGDSALYLCASSRGFEQYFGPGTRLTVT.

V is TRBV5-6 and J is TRBJ1-6; D uncertain. CDR3 length: 14 amino acids. Germline V gene sequence: CDR1 SGHDT, CDR2 YYEEEE. The V end lost 2 bases, the J end lost 6 bases, and 9 bases lay between the germline ends. The CDR3 loop reads CASSFTESNSPLHF. CDR3 coding DNA: TGTGCCAGCAGCTTTACAGAGTCTAATTCACCCCTCCACTTT.

Regarding this clonotype: A much larger clone lies one base from this, so it may be a read error. The CDR3 loop reads CTSSHKVGEASYEQYF. The CDR3 DNA reads TGCACCAGCAGCCACAAAGTGGGGGAGGCCTCCTACGAGCAGTACTTC. The V gene is TRBV4-3, the J gene TRBJ2-7; possible D gene TRBD2, 6 bases. The CDR3 length is 16 residues. CDR1 is LGHNA and CDR2 is YSLEER in the germline V gene.

As to this clonotype: Germline is not matched at one junction end, which may reflect a read error. The gene calls are TRBV10-1 and TRBJ2-2; weak D call: TRBD2 (6 bases). Germline assignment: CDR1 WNHNN and CDR2 SYGVQD (reference sequence). The CDR3 runs 15 residues. CDR3 sequence reads: CTSSETYGGTGELFF. Written as DNA, the CDR3 is TGCACCAGCAGTGAGACGTACGGGGGAACCGGGGAGCTGTTTTTT.

The V call is TRBV14, the J call TRBJ2-7; 8 bases align to TRBD2. Trimming cost V 3 bases and J 6 bases; bases outside gene matches: 7. There are 14 residues in the CDR3. The V gene's germline CDR1 is SGHDN and CDR2 FVKESK. The CDR3 loop is CASSQLGLVREQYF. The DNA for the CDR3 is TGTGCCAGCAGCCAGCTGGGACTAGTTCGCGAGCAGTACTTC.

In this sample, this clonotype turned up many times. In nucleotides, the CDR3 is TGTGCCAGCAGTGACAGGGTCCCAGATACGCAGTATTTT. It codes for CASSDRVPDTQYF. The chain joins TRBV6-2 or TRBV6-3 to TRBJ2-3, with TRBD1 matching over 7 bases. Germline assignment: CDR1 MNHEY and CDR2 SVGEGT. The CDR3 totals 13 residues. V lost 5 bases, J lost 4 bases, and 3 bases stayed unmatched.

Turning to this clonotype: Its ends do not fully match the called genes, so a read error is possible. The V and J genes are TRBV11-2 and TRBJ2-7; D remains ambiguous. The CDR3 sequence is 14 residues long. Looked up from germline, CDR1 is SGHAT and CDR2 is FQNNGV. CDR3 sequence reads: CTSSSNRRVYEQYF. For the CDR3, the DNA is TGTACCAGCAGCTCCAACCGTCGAGTCTACGAGCAGTACTTC.